A selection of T cell receptor beta chains follows, all from one sample in a study of T cell responses to AZD1222 COVID-19 vaccine. Using immunoSEQ multiplex PCR, the repertoire was profiled, and TCRdb retains in-frame clones only, with some absent. The table has approximately 180,000 clones, 87% seen once. The sample was peripheral blood, taken on day 0 of AZD1222 vaccination. All receptors derive from an adult in good health. Each CDR3 is given without its conserved first and last residue. The listing skips clone size in some rows; elsewhere it reads once, few, many or a size class.

TRBV19 | NA | ASSLNGEAF
TRBV11-2 | NA | ASRRSTIAENSYNEQF
TRBV19 | once | ASKGGLRPCEQY
TRBV6-1 | NA | ASSANRGKEPQH
TRBV28 | NA | ASSFTGTSVSGANVLT
TRBV27 | NA | ASSFGGGANSPLH
TRBV6-1 | NA | ASSEGDRGPYNEQF
TRBV9 | NA | ASSVGGDSGNTIY
TRBV11-1 | NA | ASSWRGGYT
TRBV29-1 | NA | SVERRAGTEAF
TRBV4-1 | NA | ASSQDRVVQAEQY
TRBV30 | NA | AWSVRSGPYGYT
TRBV6-1 | NA | ASSEVGGIGYT
TRBV7-9 | many | ASTPQGNYGYT
TRBV6-2/TRBV6-3 | few | ASSYSGRGGTEAF
TRBV6-5 | NA | ASSYSGLNTEAF
TRBV28 | NA | ASSFGRGGNEQF
TRBV10-3 | NA | AIRQGAGNTEAF
TRBV6-1 | NA | ASRGGLPSYEQY
TRBV28 | NA | ASSLVGQGLSETQY
TRBV28 | NA | ASSFQGGRIKSEQY
TRBV5-1 | NA | ASSFRGGSYNEQF
TRBV10-3 | NA | AISEGFQGAEQF
TRBV19 | NA | ASRGALDNSPLH
TRBV11-2 | few | ASSFSRGDSPLH
TRBV29-1 | few | SYSGSINEQY
TRBV5-1 | NA | ASSLSARGRGGELF
TRBV28 | NA | ASSLLPGHDGYGYT
TRBV5-4 | NA | ASSPGIENEKLF
TRBV19 | NA | ASSTSGRGSYEQY
TRBV7-2 | NA | ASSFAGTSGYEQF
TRBV2 | NA | ASRNGQHMNTEAF
TRBV5-1 | NA | ASSLLAGGYNEQF
TRBV7-9 | NA | ASSLGTGAANTEAF
TRBV19 | NA | ASSIRQGRTEAF
TRBV6-5 | NA | ASLALSYEQY
TRBV21-1 | NA | ASSKGGRGGTEAF
TRBV2 | NA | ARTTSFDPKETQY
TRBV6-5 | once | ASSYSGGPNEKLF
TRBV19 | few | ASNDPGGPNTGELF
TRBV2 | NA | ASRATGSSNQPQH
TRBV6-5 | NA | ASSSQGYTQY
TRBV5-4 | once | ASSSSSSGGPYNEQF
TRBV6-6 | NA | ASEGTDTGELF
TRBV5-1 | NA | ASSLALARLAGVWGNEQF
TRBV5-4 | NA | ASSRRASNYGYT
TRBV6-5 | NA | ATRRVGELF
TRBV19 | NA | ASSILDQPQH
TRBV7-6 | NA | ASSLTRGTSGEKLF
TRBV18 | NA | ASFTSLGAYEQF
TRBV25-1 | NA | ASRQMNTGELF